This T cell receptor beta chain was captured in a study of cytotoxic CD8 clonotypes in ibrutinib-treated CLL. This clone has only a few counts. Sequencing was performed with immunoSEQ multiplex PCR; in TCRdb, only in-frame clones are kept and a portion is missing. Among 60,000 to 75,000 clones listed, over 75% were seen once. V was clipped by 5 bases and J by 0 bases; unmatched bases: 6. Germline CDR1 SGHTA, CDR2 FQGNSA. This CDR3 comprises 15 residues. The chain carries TRBV7-2 and TRBJ2-7, with 8 positions matching TRBD1. The sequence derives from a human donor with chronic lymphocytic leukemia. The sample consisted of PBMCs, taken after 12 months of ibrutinib treatment. Here the CDR3 DNA reads TGTGCCAGCAGCCCGGGACAGGCGAGCTCCTACGAGCAGTACTTC. As protein: CASSPGQASSYEQYF.